A selection of T cell receptor beta chains follows, all from one sample in a study of T cell responses to AZD1222 COVID-19 vaccine. TCRdb's table, derived via immunoSEQ multiplex PCR, lists solely in-frame clones and lacks some. The table lists over 70,000 clones, more than 60% of them singletons. Material: peripheral blood, obtained 28 days after the second dose of the MenACWY control vaccine. Source of these receptors: an adult who received the MenACWY meningococcal vaccine as a control. Each CDR3 is given with its conserved first and last residue. D genes are given only for firm matches. Some rows have no size entry. The others give once, few or many, or a class for an expanded clone.

abundance	v_gene	d_gene	j_gene	CDR3aa	CDR3nt
NA	TRBV5-6	NA	TRBJ2-2	CASSLLGPNTGELFF	TGTGCCAGCAGCTTGCTGGGACCGAACACCGGGGAGCTGTTTTTT
NA	TRBV7-8	NA	TRBJ2-3	CASSPVAGGRTDTQYF	TGTGCCAGCAGCCCAGTGGCGGGCGGTCGAACAGATACGCAGTATTTT
NA	TRBV27	NA	TRBJ1-6	CASSLGGGPLHF	TGTGCCAGCAGTTTGGGGGGGGGTCCCCTCCACTTT
NA	TRBV2	NA	TRBJ2-2	CASSGSLAGTGELFF	TGTGCCAGCAGTGGGAGCCTTGCGGGAACCGGGGAGCTGTTTTTT
once	TRBV7-2	NA	TRBJ2-1	CASSPSGSWADEQFF	TGTGCCAGCAGCCCCTCGGGTAGCTGGGCTGATGAGCAGTTCTTC
NA	TRBV5-1	NA	TRBJ2-3	CASSLMQGRDTQYF	TGCGCCAGCAGCTTGATGCAGGGGAGGGATACGCAGTATTTT
NA	TRBV9	NA	TRBJ1-1	CASSADMLPQGAFF	TGTGCCAGCAGCGCCGATATGCTCCCCCAGGGGGCTTTCTTT
once	TRBV19	TRBD1	TRBJ1-5	CASSSLKGGFGQPQHF	TGTGCCAGTAGTAGTTTAAAAGGGGGCTTCGGGCAGCCCCAGCATTTT
NA	TRBV7-2	NA	TRBJ1-1	CASQRRGAEAFF	TGTGCCAGCCAGAGGAGGGGGGCTGAAGCTTTCTTT
NA	TRBV6-2/TRBV6-3	NA	TRBJ2-1	CASSSGPWYNEQFF	TGTGCCAGCAGTTCCGGACCCTGGTACAATGAGCAGTTCTTC
few	TRBV2	NA	TRBJ2-7	CASSELGGLGHEQYF	TGTGCCAGCAGTGAATTGGGGGGCTTGGGCCACGAGCAGTACTTC
NA	TRBV5-1	TRBD1	TRBJ2-1	CASSRAGQGSYNEQFF	TGCGCCAGCAGCCGGGCGGGACAGGGATCCTACAATGAGCAGTTCTTC
NA	TRBV28	NA	TRBJ2-2	CASSLEGTTGELFF	TGTGCCAGCAGTTTAGAAGGGACTACCGGGGAGCTGTTTTTT
once	TRBV2	TRBD1	TRBJ1-2	CASRYDREEGYTF	TGTGCCAGCAGATATGACAGGGAGGAGGGCTACACCTTC
NA	TRBV4-1	NA	TRBJ1-1	CASSQVSGGGTEAFF	TGCGCCAGCAGCCAAGTTTCGGGCGGAGGCACTGAAGCTTTCTTT
NA	TRBV5-4	NA	TRBJ2-1	CASSLPGPGEDEQFF	TGTGCCAGCAGCTTACCGGGCCCGGGTGAGGATGAGCAGTTCTTC
NA	TRBV9	NA	TRBJ2-1	CASTKGGFGEQFF	TGTGCCAGCACTAAAGGTGGGTTCGGTGAGCAGTTCTTC
few	TRBV5-1	TRBD1	TRBJ1-2	CASSFGTADPYTF	TGCGCCAGCAGCTTCGGGACAGCCGACCCCTACACCTTC
NA	TRBV28	NA	TRBJ2-7	CASSFSYGLNYEQYF	TGTGCCAGCAGTTTCTCCTACGGACTCAATTACGAGCAGTACTTC
NA	TRBV29-1	TRBD2	TRBJ2-1	CSVEGTSAVGQFF	TGCAGCGTTGAAGGGACTAGCGCGGTGGGGCAGTTCTTC
NA	TRBV4-1	NA	TRBJ2-4	CASSQGPSATIQYF	TGCGCCAGCAGCCAAGGCCCCTCTGCCACCATTCAGTACTTC
few	TRBV5-8	NA	TRBJ1-6	CASSQSPLHF	TGTGCCAGCAGCCAGTCACCCCTCCACTTT
NA	TRBV29-1	NA	TRBJ2-3	CSFLTDTDTQYF	TGCAGCTTCTTGACCGACACAGATACGCAGTATTTT
NA	TRBV9	TRBD2	TRBJ2-3	CASSVLAGGYTDTQYF	TGTGCCAGCAGCGTCTTAGCGGGGGGGTACACAGATACGCAGTATTTT
once	TRBV28	NA	TRBJ1-2	CASSRAGVGYTF	TGTGCCAGCAGTCGGGCAGGAGTCGGCTACACCTTC
NA	TRBV9	NA	TRBJ2-5	CASSVEARKGQETQYF	TGTGCCAGCAGCGTAGAGGCAAGGAAGGGCCAAGAGACCCAGTACTTC
NA	TRBV28	NA	TRBJ2-7	CASTLKGISYEQYF	TGTGCCAGCACCCTAAAGGGGATCTCCTACGAGCAGTACTTC
NA	TRBV28	TRBD2	TRBJ2-5	CASSSPRTSYQETQYF	TGTGCCAGCAGTTCACCGAGGACTAGCTATCAAGAGACCCAGTACTTC